The sequence of this TCR beta chain was determined in a study of cytomegalovirus exposure and HLA in healthy donors. General observations from the study: There were some public TCRs occurring in many donors, but most TCR sequences were rare.

The PCR ran on 60 Vbeta and 13 Jbeta primers. Repertoires were generated with immunoSEQ multiplex PCR, while TCRdb's copy carries only in-frame clones and drops some. The sample records fewer than 250,000 clones, around 82% being singletons. Unrecorded immune exposure was likely among donors, who were nominally healthy when sampled. As for this clone: Its target is not known.

The specimen sequenced was PBMCs. The receptor's source is a woman aged 25-40 years in good health and CMV-seropositive.

CDR3 amino acids: CASSEGTYEQYF. CDR3 DNA: TGTGCCAGCAGCGAGGGAACCTACGAGCAGTACTTC. The chain carries TRBV11-3 and TRBJ2-7, with D perhaps matching TRBD2 (5 bases). V was cut by 5 bases and J by 2 bases, with 7 bases left in between. The CDR3 contains 12 residues. Per germline, CDR1 SGHNT and CDR2 YENEEA.